This entry features one T cell receptor (beta chain) sequence. Vbeta (60) and Jbeta (13) primers were used in the PCR. Sequencing used immunoSEQ multiplex PCR; TCRdb keeps in-frame clones, though not all of them. The sample yields about 130,000 clones, approximately 80% seen once. The data were obtained in a study of cytomegalovirus exposure and HLA in healthy donors. Between the trimmed V and J ends, which lost 0 bases and 2 bases, there was a span of 11 bases. This CDR3 has 16 residues. Germline V lookup: CDR1 SGHRS, CDR2 YFSETQ. The chain combines TRBV5-1 with TRBJ2-2; the D is unclear. The receptor comes from a human donor in good health. The sequencing sample was made of PBMCs. CDR3 sequence (DNA): TGCGCCAGCAGCTTGGAAGGTAGCCCAAACACCGGGGAGCTGTTTTTT. This sequence encodes CASSLEGSPNTGELFF.